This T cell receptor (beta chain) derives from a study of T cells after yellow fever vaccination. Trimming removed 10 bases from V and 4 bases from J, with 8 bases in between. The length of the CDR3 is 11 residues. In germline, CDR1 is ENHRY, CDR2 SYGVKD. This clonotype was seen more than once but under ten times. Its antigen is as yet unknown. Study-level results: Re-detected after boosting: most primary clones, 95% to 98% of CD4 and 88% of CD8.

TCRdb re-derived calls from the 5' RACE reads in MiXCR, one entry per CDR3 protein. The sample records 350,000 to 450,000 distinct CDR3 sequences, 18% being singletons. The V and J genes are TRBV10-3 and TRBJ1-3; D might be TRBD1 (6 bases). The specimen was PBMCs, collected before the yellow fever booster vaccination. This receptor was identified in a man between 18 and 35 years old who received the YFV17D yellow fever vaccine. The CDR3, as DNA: TGTGCCACGCAGGGGGGAAACACCATATATTTT. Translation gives CATQGGNTIYF.